The clone carrying this T cell receptor beta chain was picked up a small number of times. Here immunoSEQ multiplex PCR was the method, and the copy in TCRdb shows in-frame clones only, minus some. The table lists about 240,000 clones, 82% of them singletons. This sample was taken from a study of blood T cell repertoires in COVID-19. The overall study: From T cells, B-cell-depleted T cells, or PBMCs came the material, which was cDNA or gDNA.

V was shortened by 4 bases and J by 1 base, with 14 bases between the two germline ends. The CDR3 consists of 15 residues. CDR1 is SGHRS, CDR2 YFSETQ, per germline. The TCR originated in a woman in her sixties with active or convalescent COVID-19. The sample was peripheral blood. The chain carries TRBV5-1 and TRBJ1-1, with D tentatively TRBD1 (5 bases). In DNA form, the CDR3 reads TGCGCCAGCAGCCAGACAACAGGTCGGAACACTGAAGCTTTCTTT. Its protein product is CASSQTTGRNTEAFF.